These 2 T cell receptor beta chains originate from one sample sequenced in a study of CD8+ T cells in alopecia areata. It was cDNA, reverse transcribed from extracted RNA, that served as the sequencing template. TCRdb's table, derived via immunoSEQ multiplex PCR, lists solely in-frame clones and lacks some. The sample has around 19,000 clones, 50% to 75% seen once. Treatment described: oral pan-JAK inhibitor, 5-10 mg twice daily. Punch biopsies of lesional scalp, plus peripheral blood, were taken from alopecia areata patients. The input for sequencing was skin, taken at week 4, from a patient treated with tofacitinib. Receptors were obtained from a human donor with alopecia areata.

V is TRBV19 and J is TRBJ1-5; 9 bases align to TRBD1. J was trimmed by 9 bases and V by 9 bases; bases with no gene match: 9. This CDR3 is 13 amino acids long. Germline V gene data show CDR1 as LNHDA and CDR2 as SQIVND (reference sequence). CDR3 amino acids: CASNTGGGRPQHF. The CDR3 DNA is TGTGCCAGCAACACAGGGGGCGGGAGGCCCCAGCATTTT.

The chain links TRBV7-2 to TRBJ1-1; TRBD1 agrees at 9 bases. Trimming removed 0 bases from V and 4 bases from J; junction bases left unmatched: 3. The CDR3 totals 15 residues. The germline gives CDR1 SGHTA, CDR2 FQGNSA. DNA of the CDR3: TGTGCCAGCAGCTTAGCGGGACAGGGTGCCACTGAAGCTTTCTTT. It is translated as CASSLAGQGATEAFF.